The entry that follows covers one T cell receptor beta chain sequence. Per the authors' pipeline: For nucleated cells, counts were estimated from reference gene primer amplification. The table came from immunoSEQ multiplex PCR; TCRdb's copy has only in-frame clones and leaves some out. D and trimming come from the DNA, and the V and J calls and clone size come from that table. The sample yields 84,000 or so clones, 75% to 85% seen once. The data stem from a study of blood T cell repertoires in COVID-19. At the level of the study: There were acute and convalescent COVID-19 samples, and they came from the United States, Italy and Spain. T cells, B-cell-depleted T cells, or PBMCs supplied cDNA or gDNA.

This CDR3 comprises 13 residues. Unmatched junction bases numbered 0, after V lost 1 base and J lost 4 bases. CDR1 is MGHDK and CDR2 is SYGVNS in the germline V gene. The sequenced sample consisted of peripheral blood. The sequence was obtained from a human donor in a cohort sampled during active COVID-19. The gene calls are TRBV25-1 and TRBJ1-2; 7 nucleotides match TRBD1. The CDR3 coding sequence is TGTGCCAGCAGTGAATCAGGGGGCTATGGCTACACCTTC. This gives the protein CASSESGGYGYTF.